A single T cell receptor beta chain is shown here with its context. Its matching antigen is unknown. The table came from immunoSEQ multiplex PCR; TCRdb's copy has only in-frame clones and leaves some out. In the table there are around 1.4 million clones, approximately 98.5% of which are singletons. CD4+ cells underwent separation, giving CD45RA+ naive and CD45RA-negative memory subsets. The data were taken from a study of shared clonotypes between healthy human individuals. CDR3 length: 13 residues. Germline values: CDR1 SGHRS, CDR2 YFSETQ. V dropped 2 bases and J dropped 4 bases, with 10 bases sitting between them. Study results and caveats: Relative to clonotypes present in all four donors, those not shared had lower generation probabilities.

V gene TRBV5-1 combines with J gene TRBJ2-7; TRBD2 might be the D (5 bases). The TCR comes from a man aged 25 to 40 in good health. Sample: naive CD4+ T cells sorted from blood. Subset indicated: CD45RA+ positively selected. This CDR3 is CASSFGDRYEQYF. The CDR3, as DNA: TGCGCCAGCAGCTTCGGGGATAGATACGAGCAGTACTTC.